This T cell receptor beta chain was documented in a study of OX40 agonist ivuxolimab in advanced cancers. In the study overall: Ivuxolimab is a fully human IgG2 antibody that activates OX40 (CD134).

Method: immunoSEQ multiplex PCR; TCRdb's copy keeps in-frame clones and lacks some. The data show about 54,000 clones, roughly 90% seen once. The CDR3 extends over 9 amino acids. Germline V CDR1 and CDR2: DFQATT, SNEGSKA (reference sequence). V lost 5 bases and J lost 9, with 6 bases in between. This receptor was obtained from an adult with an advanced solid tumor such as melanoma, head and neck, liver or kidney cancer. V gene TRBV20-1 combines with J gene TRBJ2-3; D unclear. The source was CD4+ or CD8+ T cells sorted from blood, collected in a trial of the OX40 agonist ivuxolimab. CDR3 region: CSAPVTQYF. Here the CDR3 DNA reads TGCAGTGCTCCGGTAACGCAGTATTTT.